A single sample gave rise to the 29 T cell receptor beta chains below, sequenced in a study of blood T cell repertoires in COVID-19. Generated by immunoSEQ multiplex PCR, the TCRdb table keeps only in-frame clones and is missing some. The table includes 300,000 or so clones, 75% to 90% detected once. Sequencing was carried out using peripheral blood. Receptor source: a woman aged 40 to 50 with acute or convalescent COVID-19.

CDR3 loop: CASSPIPGGYRELSSYGYTF. The CDR3 DNA is TGTGCCAGCAGCCCAATACCCGGAGGGTACCGAGAGCTTAGTAGCTATGGCTACACCTTC. The V gene is TRBV14, the J gene TRBJ1-2; D is unresolved. The CDR3 length is 20 residues. Germline CDR1 SGHDN, CDR2 FVKESK. V was clipped by 4 bases and J by 4 bases, with 31 bases between them.

The chain links TRBV9 to TRBJ1-3; perhaps TRBD1 as D (5 bases). The germline gives CDR1 SGDLS, CDR2 YYNGEE. CDR3 length equals 16 residues. V was cut by 3 bases and J by 4 bases, with 17 bases left in between. CDR3 loop: CASSALDSRRGNTIYF. CDR3 coding DNA: TGTGCCAGCAGCGCCCTCGACAGCCGAAGGGGAAACACCATATATTTT. The entire variable domain, with the rest obtained from reference TRBV9 and TRBJ1-3, is as follows: DSGVTQTPKHLITATGQRVTLRCSPRSGDLSVYWYQQSLDQGLQFLIQYYNGEERAKGNILERFSAQQFPDLHSELNLSSLELGDSALYFCASSALDSRRGNTIYFGEGSWLTVV.

This clone was observed a single time. In DNA, the CDR3 is TGTGCCACCAGCAGGAGAGGCACTGAAGCTTTCTTT. Its protein product is CATSRRGTEAFF. The rearrangement uses TRBV15 and TRBJ1-1; D ambiguous. The V end lost 3 bases, the J end lost 4 bases, and 6 bases lay between the germline ends. Germline-derived CDR1 and CDR2 are LNHNV and YYDKDF (reference sequence). CDR3 length: 12 residues. Full variable domain (rest looked up from reference TRBV15 and TRBJ1-1): DAMVIQNPRYQVTQFGKPVTLSCSQTLNHNVMYWYQQKSSQAPKLLFHYYDKDFNNEADTPDNFQSRRPNTSFCFLDIRSPGLGDTAMYLCATSRRGTEAFFGQGTRLTVV.

The gene calls are TRBV5-1 and TRBJ2-1, with TRBD1 identical over 8 bases. Germline V gives CDR1 SGHRS, CDR2 YFSETQ. This CDR3 has 15 amino acids. The V segment lost 0 bases and the J segment 6 bases; nucleotides outside the gene matches: 5. CDR3 sequence: CASSLAQGVFNEQFF. As DNA, the CDR3 is TGCGCCAGCAGCTTGGCACAGGGGGTTTTCAATGAGCAGTTCTTC.

The V call is TRBV2, the J call TRBJ1-2; D is possibly TRBD1 (6 bases). The CDR3 extends over 12 amino acids. V lost 11 bases and J 8 bases, leaving 18 bases between the germline ends. The germline V gene has CDR1 SNHLY and CDR2 FYNNEI. CDR3 loop: CALWTVLAGYTF. In DNA, the CDR3 is TGTGCCCTTTGGACAGTGCTGGCGGGCTACACCTTC.

The rearrangement joins TRBV5-1 to TRBJ2-7; possible D gene TRBD2, 7 bases. The CDR3 consists of 15 residues. V lost 2 bases to trimming and J lost 0 bases, with 12 bases between them. Germline V CDR1 and CDR2: SGHRS, YFSETQ. CDR3 bases: TGCGCCAGCAGCTTAGGGGGGGCGAGCTCCTACGAGCAGTACGTC. Translating gives CASSLGGASSYEQYV.

The CDR3 reads CSAHIGTEAFF. As DNA, the CDR3 is TGCAGTGCTCATATCGGCACTGAAGCTTTCTTT. The V gene is TRBV20-1, the J gene TRBJ1-1; D call uncertain. The germline V gene has CDR1 DFQATT and CDR2 SNEGSKA (reference sequence). V lost 5 bases and J lost 4, with 8 bases in between. This CDR3 region has 11 residues.

The chain joins TRBV6-6 to TRBJ1-1, with a tentative D call TRBD1 (6 bases). Germline V gene sequence: CDR1 MNHNY, CDR2 SVGAGI (reference sequence). The CDR3 sequence is 14 residues long. V was cut by 6 bases and J by 1 base, with 12 bases left in between. Here the CDR3 DNA reads TGTGCCAGCAGCTTGGACAGCAGGAACACTGAAGCTTTCTTT. Amino acids: CASSLDSRNTEAFF.

To note about this clone: Given the absence of the conserved phenylalanine or tryptophan at the CDR3 end, a read error is likely. The chain carries TRBV10-2 and TRBJ1-2, with TRBD1 matching 8 bases. V gave up 3 bases and J gave up 2 bases; unmatched junction bases: 2. CDR3 length: 14 residues. From germline, CDR1 is WSHSY and CDR2 SAAADI. CDR3: CASSDRGRNYGYTV. CDR3 nucleotides: TGCGCCAGCAGTGACAGGGGGCGAAACTATGGCTACACCGTC.

The J gene is TRBJ1-3, the V gene TRBV6-6; 9 bases line up with TRBD1. Losses at the gene ends were 6 bases for V and 0 bases for J; bases not matched to a gene: 0. From germline, CDR1 is MNHNY and CDR2 SVGAGI (reference sequence). The CDR3 has 14 amino acids. CDR3 DNA sequence: TGTGCCAGCAGGACAGGGGGCTCTGGAAACACCATATATTTT. Residues: CASRTGGSGNTIYF.

The CDR3, as DNA: TGTGCCAGCAGCCAGGGACTAGGTGGCGAGACCCAGTACTTC. Its protein product is CASSQGLGGETQYF. This sequence joins TRBV3-1 (or the pseudogene TRBV3-2) and TRBJ2-5; 8 nucleotides agree with TRBD2. V dropped 3 bases and J dropped 5; count of bases not matched to a gene: 5. This CDR3 is built from 14 residues. CDR1 is LGHDT and CDR2 is YNNKEL in the germline V gene (reference sequence).

Points on this clone: The junction shows a germline mismatch at one end, possibly a read error. The chain joins TRBV11-2 to TRBJ2-2; no clear D gene. CDR1 is SGHAT and CDR2 is FQNNGV in the germline V gene. This CDR3 has 14 residues. Here the CDR3 reads CASNLLPNTGELFF. CDR3 DNA: TGTGCCAGCAACTTACTCCCGAACACCGGGGAGCTGTTTTTT.

The chain couples TRBV19 to TRBJ2-2; 7 bases agree with TRBD1. Germline V gives CDR1 LNHDA, CDR2 SQIVND (reference sequence). The CDR3 spans 15 residues. V dropped 1 base and J dropped 4; count of bases not matched to a gene: 3. The CDR3 reads CASSIGTGLTGELFF. CDR3 sequence (DNA): TGTGCCAGTAGTATAGGGACAGGCCTCACCGGGGAGCTGTTTTTT. Full variable domain (outside the CDR3, taken from reference TRBV19 and TRBJ2-2): DGGITQSPKYLFRKEGQNVTLSCEQNLNHDAMYWYRQDPGQGLRLIYYSQIVNDFQKGDIAEGYSVSREKKESFPLTVTSAQKNPTAFYLCASSIGTGLTGELFFGEGSRLTVL.

This chain links TRBV4-1 with TRBJ1-1, with unresolved D. CDR1 and CDR2 from the germline V gene are MGHRA and YSYEKL. The CDR3 loop spans 14 amino acids. Trimming shortened V by 1 base and J by 4 bases, and 10 bases separated the two germline ends. This chain's CDR3 is CASSQGMGVTEAFF. CDR3 coding DNA: TGCGCCAGCAGCCAAGGTATGGGCGTCACTGAAGCTTTCTTT.

This rearrangement joins TRBV19 to TRBJ2-1; no clear D gene. Per the germline V gene, CDR1 is LNHDA and CDR2 is SQIVND (reference sequence). The V gene lost 3 bases and the J gene lost 13 bases, with 4 bases spanning the gap. This CDR3 spans 9 amino acids. The CDR3 nucleotides read TGTGCCAGTAGTATTAATCAGTTCTTC. Its protein product is CASSINQFF. Drawing the rest from reference TRBV19 and TRBJ2-1, the complete variable domain is DGGITQSPKYLFRKEGQNVTLSCEQNLNHDAMYWYRQDPGQGLRLIYYSQIVNDFQKGDIAEGYSVSREKKESFPLTVTSAQKNPTAFYLCASSINQFFGPGTRLTVL.

The chain is built from TRBV7-2 and TRBJ2-2, with D unclear. The V gene lost 7 bases and the J gene lost 6 bases, with 12 bases spanning the gap. The CDR3 runs 13 residues. Germline CDR1 is SGHTA and CDR2 is FQGNSA. The CDR3 spells CASTLASAGELFF. CDR3 in DNA: TGTGCCAGCACCCTTGCCAGCGCCGGGGAGCTGTTTTTT. The full variable domain, with the rest looked up from reference TRBV7-2 and TRBJ2-2, is GAGVSQSPSNKVTEKGKDVELRCDPISGHTALYWYRQSLGQGLEFLIYFQGNSAPDKSGLPSDRFSAERTGGSVSTLTIQRTQQEDSAVYLCASTLASAGELFFGEGSRLTVL.

This chain links TRBV6-5 with TRBJ1-4, with 9 positions matching TRBD1. The CDR3 spans 15 residues. Germline-derived CDR1 and CDR2 are MNHEY and SVGAGI. V shed 2 bases, J shed 8 bases, and the junction held 6 bases outside the gene matches. In DNA form, the CDR3 reads TGTGCCAGCAGTTACGGGGGACAGGGTTACGAAAAACTGTTTTTT. Its translation is CASSYGGQGYEKLFF.

The chain joins TRBV7-2 to TRBJ1-4, with D perhaps matching TRBD1 (5 bases). With 6 bases removed from V and 0 bases from J, the gap between germline ends came to 11 bases. The V gene's germline CDR1 is SGHTA and CDR2 FQGNSA. The CDR3 loop spans 15 amino acids. In DNA form, the CDR3 reads TGTGCCAGCAGTCACCAAGGGGCAACTAATGAAAAACTGTTTTTT. It is translated as CASSHQGATNEKLFF.

The chain joins TRBV2 to TRBJ2-5; 12 bases fit TRBD2. Per the germline V gene, CDR1 is SNHLY and CDR2 is FYNNEI. The CDR3 has 17 amino acids. Unmatched junction bases numbered 9, after V lost 3 bases and J lost 4 bases. This chain's CDR3 is CASSDPASGGAGETQYF. The CDR3 DNA follows: TGTGCCAGCAGTGACCCGGCTAGCGGGGGGGCCGGAGAGACCCAGTACTTC.

The chain combines TRBV5-5 with TRBJ2-7; 8 bases fit TRBD2. This CDR3 comprises 18 residues. The V segment lost 4 bases and the J segment 2 bases; nucleotides outside the gene matches: 17. From germline, CDR1 is SGHKS and CDR2 YYEKEE (reference sequence). The CDR3 loop is CASSRVGETGTRPYEQYV. CDR3 DNA: TGTGCCAGCAGCCGGGTTGGGGAAACCGGGACTAGGCCCTACGAGCAGTACGTC.

This clone was observed a single time. V gene TRBV13 combines with J gene TRBJ1-2, with D maybe TRBD1 (6 bases). Trimming took off 4 bases at V and 4 bases at J, with 16 bases between the two ends. The CDR3 is 15 amino acids. Germline loops: CDR1 PRHDT, CDR2 FYEKMQ (reference sequence). The DNA of the CDR3 is TGTGCCAGCAGCTCCAGACTGACCAGGGGCTATGGCTACACCTTC. Its protein is CASSSRLTRGYGYTF.

CDR3 sequence: CASSYEGAFGTGELFF. The CDR3, as DNA: TGTGCCAGCAGTTACGAAGGGGCTTTTGGTACCGGGGAGCTGTTTTTT. V is TRBV6-5 and J is TRBJ2-2; D might be TRBD1 (5 bases). Germline CDR1 MNHEY, CDR2 SVGAGI. V gave up 2 bases and J gave up 5 bases, with 15 bases separating them. This CDR3 has 16 residues.

The V and J genes are TRBV5-1 and TRBJ2-2; 11 bases map to TRBD2. CDR1 SGHRS and CDR2 YFSETQ come from the germline V gene. The CDR3 has 17 amino acids. J gave up 4 bases and V 5 bases, and 10 bases lay outside the gene matches. CDR3: CASRASGGRRSTGELFF. The DNA for the CDR3 is TGCGCCAGCAGGGCTAGCGGGGGGCGAAGGAGCACCGGGGAGCTGTTTTTT.

There are many counts of this clone. The CDR3 DNA follows: TGTGCCAGCAGTGACGAAAGCGGGGGGCCAAATGAGCAGTTCTTC. Its protein product is CASSDESGGPNEQFF. V and J are TRBV6-4 and TRBJ2-1; 9 positions agree with TRBD2. Germline loops: CDR1 MRHNA, CDR2 SNTAGT. Losses at the gene ends were 2 bases for V and 7 bases for J; bases not matched to a gene: 6. The CDR3 is 15 amino acids.

CDR3 residues: CATGTSGGYTDTQYF. CDR3 sequence (DNA): TGTGCCACCGGGACTAGCGGGGGCTACACAGATACGCAGTATTTT. The chain employs TRBV15 and TRBJ2-3; TRBD2 matches 14 bases. There are 15 residues in the CDR3. Germline V gives CDR1 LNHNV, CDR2 YYDKDF (reference sequence). The V segment lost 8 bases and the J segment 2 bases; nucleotides outside the gene matches: 3.

This sequence joins TRBV3-1 (or the pseudogene TRBV3-2) and TRBJ2-5, with D unclear. Germline assignment: CDR1 LGHDT and CDR2 YNNKEL (reference sequence). The CDR3 has 13 residues. V lost 3 bases to trimming and J lost 0 bases, with 5 bases between them. The CDR3 is CASSHRNQETQYF. In DNA form, the CDR3 reads TGTGCCAGCAGCCACAGGAACCAAGAGACCCAGTACTTC.

The sample holds one count of this clone. The chain combines TRBV5-1 with TRBJ1-2; the D is unclear. In germline, CDR1 is SGHRS, CDR2 YFSETQ. This CDR3 is built from 13 residues. The V gene lost 0 bases and the J gene lost 8 bases, with 11 bases spanning the gap. CDR3 in DNA: TGCGCCAGCAGCTTGGCCGTTACGGGGGGCTACACCTTC. Translated, it gives CASSLAVTGGYTF.

There are a few counts of this clone. The V and J genes are TRBV10-3 and TRBJ2-3; 11 bases align to TRBD2. The CDR3 consists of 16 residues. Unmatched junction bases numbered 5, after V lost 6 bases and J lost 0 bases. Germline V gene sequence: CDR1 ENHRY, CDR2 SYGVKD. CDR3 DNA: TGTGCCATCAGCATAGCGGGGGGGACAAGCACAGATACGCAGTATTTT. Translation gives CAISIAGGTSTDTQYF.

This clone came up a few times. The J gene is TRBJ1-1, the V gene TRBV19; TRBD1 agrees at 11 bases. CDR1 and CDR2 from the germline V gene are LNHDA and SQIVND (reference sequence). After removal of 4 bases from V and 7 bases from J, the junction contained 8 bases not matched to a gene. The CDR3 has 15 residues. This CDR3 reads CASSTSGQGVGEAFF. The CDR3 DNA is TGTGCCAGTAGTACCTCGGGACAGGGGGTCGGTGAAGCTTTCTTT.